What follows describes a single T cell receptor (beta chain). Its specificity is not known. The protocol was immunoSEQ multiplex PCR, while the TCRdb copy is restricted to in-frame clones and leaves out a portion. The sample has 15,000 to 20,000 clones, approximately 88% seen once. Indicated treatment: AdE1-LMPpoly-expanded autologous EBV-specific T-cell therapy followed by anti-PD-1 nivolumab. This sample is drawn from a study of EBV T-cell therapy then PD-1 blockade in nasopharyngeal carcinoma. This specimen consisted of CD8+ T cells from blood, obtained at day 0 from a patient whose treatment included autologous EBV-specific T cells and nivolumab. The origin of this receptor is a man between 40 and 49 years old with nasopharyngeal carcinoma.

CDR3 nucleotide sequence: TGTGCCAGCAGCTTTGCCGACAGGGGACCTAGCACAGATACGCAGTATTTT. Translating it yields CASSFADRGPSTDTQYF. The chain recombines TRBV7-9 with TRBJ2-3; 8 bases line up with TRBD1. V lost 3 bases and J lost 0; bases outside the gene matches: 8. The V gene's germline CDR1 is SEHNR and CDR2 FQNEAQ (reference sequence). The CDR3 covers 17 residues.